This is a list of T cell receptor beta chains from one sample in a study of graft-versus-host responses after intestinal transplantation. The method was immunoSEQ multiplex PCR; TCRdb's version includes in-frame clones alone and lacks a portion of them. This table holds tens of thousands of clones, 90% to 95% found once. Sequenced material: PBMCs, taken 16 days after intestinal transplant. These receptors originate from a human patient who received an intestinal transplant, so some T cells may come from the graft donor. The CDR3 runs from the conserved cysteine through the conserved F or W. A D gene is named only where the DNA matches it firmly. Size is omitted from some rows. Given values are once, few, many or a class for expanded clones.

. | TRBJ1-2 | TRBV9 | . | TGTGCCAGCAGCGTATACAGTACGGACTATGGCTACACCTTC | CASSVYSTDYGYTF
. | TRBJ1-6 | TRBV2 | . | TGTGCCAGCAGTGAGGGGAGCCCCTATAATTCACCCCTCCACTTT | CASSEGSPYNSPLHF
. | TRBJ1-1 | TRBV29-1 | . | TGCAGCGTCCTTCCCTCGGGTCAGGGCACTGAAGCTTTCTTT | CSVLPSGQGTEAFF
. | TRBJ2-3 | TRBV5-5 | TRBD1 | TGTGCCAGCAGCTTCCGGGACAGGGGAGCAGATACGCAGTATTTT | CASSFRDRGADTQYF
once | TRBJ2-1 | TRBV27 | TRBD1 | TGTGCCAGCAGTGGAATCGGACAGGGGTCACACAATGAGCAGTTCTTC | CASSGIGQGSHNEQFF
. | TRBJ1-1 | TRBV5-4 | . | TGTGCCAGCACACTTGGTCTCGAGAACACTGAAGCTTTCTTT | CASTLGLENTEAFF
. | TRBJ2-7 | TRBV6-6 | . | TGTGCCAGCAGTATTCCAACCTACGAGCAGTACTTC | CASSIPTYEQYF
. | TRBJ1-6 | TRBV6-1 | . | TGTGCCAGCAGTGTCACAGGGTCGAATTCACCCCTCCACTTT | CASSVTGSNSPLHF
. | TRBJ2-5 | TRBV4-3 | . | TGCGCCAGCAGCCAAGGTTTGATAGCGCCTGAAGAGACCCAGTACTTC | CASSQGLIAPEETQYF
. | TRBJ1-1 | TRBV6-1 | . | TGTGCCAGCAGTGAATGGGGACAGAACACTGAAGCTTTCTTT | CASSEWGQNTEAFF
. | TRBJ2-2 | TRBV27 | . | TGTGCCAGCAGTTTATGGGTCACCGGGGAGCTGTTTTTT | CASSLWVTGELFF
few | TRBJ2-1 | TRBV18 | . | TGTGCCAGCTCACCTATAGTAACTGAGCAGTTCTTC | CASSPIVTEQFF
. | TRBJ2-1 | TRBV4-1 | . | TGCGCCAGCAGCCAACCCCGGGCCTACAATGAGCAGTTCTTC | CASSQPRAYNEQFF
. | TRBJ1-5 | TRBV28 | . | TGTGCCAGCAGTTTAGCGGGGCAGCCCCAGCATTTT | CASSLAGQPQHF
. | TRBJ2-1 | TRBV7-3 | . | TGTGCCAGCAGCCCCCATCAATACAATGAGCAGTTCTTC | CASSPHQYNEQFF
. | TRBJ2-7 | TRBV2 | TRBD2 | TGTGCCAGCGGCGGCGGGAGGACGTCGGTAGAGCAGTACTTC | CASGGGRTSVEQYF
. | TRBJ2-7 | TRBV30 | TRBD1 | TGTGCCTGGGCCTCGGGACAGCCGAAATTGGGCGAGCAGTACTTC | CAWASGQPKLGEQYF
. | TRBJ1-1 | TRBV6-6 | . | TGTGCCAGCAGTTATACCCTAACAGGGAGAACTGAAGCTTTCTTT | CASSYTLTGRTEAFF
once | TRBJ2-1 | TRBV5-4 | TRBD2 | TGTGCCAGCAGCTCATGGACTAGCCCACCTCCCAATGAGCAGTTCTTC | CASSSWTSPPPNEQFF
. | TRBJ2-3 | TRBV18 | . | TGTGCCAGCTCACCTGCGGTGGGAGATACGCAGTATTTT | CASSPAVGDTQYF
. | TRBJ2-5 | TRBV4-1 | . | TGCGCCAGCAGCCAAGGTGGCGGACTCCAAGAGACCCAGTACTTC | CASSQGGGLQETQYF
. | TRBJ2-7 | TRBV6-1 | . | TGTGCCAGCAGGCCTCTAGCGAATGGCTACGAGCAGTACTTC | CASRPLANGYEQYF
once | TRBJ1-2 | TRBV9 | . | TGTGCCAGCAGCGTAGATGGCAGCTCCAGCTATGGCTACACCTTC | CASSVDGSSSYGYTF
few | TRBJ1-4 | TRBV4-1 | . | TGCGCCAGCAGCCAAGATACAGGTTTCCTTAATGAAAAACTGTTTTTT | CASSQDTGFLNEKLFF